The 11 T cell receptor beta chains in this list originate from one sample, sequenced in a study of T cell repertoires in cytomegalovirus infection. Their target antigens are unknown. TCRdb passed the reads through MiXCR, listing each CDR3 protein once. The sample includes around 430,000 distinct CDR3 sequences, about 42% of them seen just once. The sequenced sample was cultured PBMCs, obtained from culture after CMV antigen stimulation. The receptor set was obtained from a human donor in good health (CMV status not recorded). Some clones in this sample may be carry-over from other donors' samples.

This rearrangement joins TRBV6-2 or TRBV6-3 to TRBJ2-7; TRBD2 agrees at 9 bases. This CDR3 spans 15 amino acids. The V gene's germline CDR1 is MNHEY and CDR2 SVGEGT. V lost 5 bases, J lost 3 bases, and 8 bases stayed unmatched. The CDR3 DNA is TGTGCCAGCAGTAATCCGACTAGCGGTTACTACGAGCAGTACTTC. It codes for CASSNPTSGYYEQYF.

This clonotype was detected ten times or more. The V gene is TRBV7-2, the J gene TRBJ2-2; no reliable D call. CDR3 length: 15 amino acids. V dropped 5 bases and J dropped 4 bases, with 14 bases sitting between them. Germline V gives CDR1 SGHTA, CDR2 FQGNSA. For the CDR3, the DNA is TGTGCCAGCAGCCCGGGCCGCGAACGCACCGGGGAGCTGTTTTTT. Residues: CASSPGRERTGELFF.

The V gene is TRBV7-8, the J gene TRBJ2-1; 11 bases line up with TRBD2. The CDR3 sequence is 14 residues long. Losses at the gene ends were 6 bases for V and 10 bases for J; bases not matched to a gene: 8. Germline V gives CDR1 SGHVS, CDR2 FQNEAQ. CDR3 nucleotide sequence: TGTGCCAGCAGACCTGGGAGACTAGCGGGAGAGCAGTTCTTC. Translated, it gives CASRPGRLAGEQFF.

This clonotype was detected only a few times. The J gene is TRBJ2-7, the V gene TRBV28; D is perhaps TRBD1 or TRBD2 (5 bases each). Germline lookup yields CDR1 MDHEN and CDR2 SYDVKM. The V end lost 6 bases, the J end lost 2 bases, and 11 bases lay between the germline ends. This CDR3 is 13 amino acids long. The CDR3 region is CASRLDRTYEQYF. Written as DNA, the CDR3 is TGTGCCAGCAGACTAGACAGAACCTACGAGCAGTACTTC.

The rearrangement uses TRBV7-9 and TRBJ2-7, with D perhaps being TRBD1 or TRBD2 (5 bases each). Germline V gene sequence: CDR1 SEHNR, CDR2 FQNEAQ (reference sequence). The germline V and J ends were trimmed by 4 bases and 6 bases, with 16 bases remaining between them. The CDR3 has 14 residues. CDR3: CASSSNEGTGEQYF. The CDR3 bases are TGTGCCAGCAGCTCCAACGAAGGGACGGGCGAGCAGTACTTC.

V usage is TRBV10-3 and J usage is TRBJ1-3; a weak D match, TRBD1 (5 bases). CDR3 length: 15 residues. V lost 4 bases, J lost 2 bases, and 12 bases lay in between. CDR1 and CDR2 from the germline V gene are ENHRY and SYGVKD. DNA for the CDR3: TGTGCCATCAGTGGGTCCAGGGAGGCTGGAAACACCATATATTTT. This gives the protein CAISGSREAGNTIYF.

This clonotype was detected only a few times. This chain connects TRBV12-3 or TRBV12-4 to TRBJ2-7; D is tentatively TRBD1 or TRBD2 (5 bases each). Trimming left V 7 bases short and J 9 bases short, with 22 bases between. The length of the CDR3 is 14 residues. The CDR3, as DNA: TGTGCCAGCACCCCAGGGACGGATTGGGACGGGCAGTACTTC. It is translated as CASTPGTDWDGQYF.

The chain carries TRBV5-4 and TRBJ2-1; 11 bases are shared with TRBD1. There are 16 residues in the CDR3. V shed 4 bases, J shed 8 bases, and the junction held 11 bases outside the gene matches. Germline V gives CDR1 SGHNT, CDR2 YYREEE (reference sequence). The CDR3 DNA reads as TGTGCCAGCAGCACACCTCCGGGACAGGGGGGAGATGAGCAGTTCTTC. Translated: CASSTPPGQGGDEQFF.

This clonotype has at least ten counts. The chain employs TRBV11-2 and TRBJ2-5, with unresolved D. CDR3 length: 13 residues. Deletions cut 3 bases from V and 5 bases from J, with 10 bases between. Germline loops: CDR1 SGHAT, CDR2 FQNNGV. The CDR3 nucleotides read TGTGCCAGCAGCTTGGACCCCGGGGAGACCCAGTACTTC. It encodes CASSLDPGETQYF.

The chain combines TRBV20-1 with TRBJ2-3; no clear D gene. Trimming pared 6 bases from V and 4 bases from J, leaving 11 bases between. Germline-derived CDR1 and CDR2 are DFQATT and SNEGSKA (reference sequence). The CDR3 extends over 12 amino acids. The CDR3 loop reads CSASPWADTQYF. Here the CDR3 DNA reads TGCAGTGCGTCACCCTGGGCAGATACGCAGTATTTT.

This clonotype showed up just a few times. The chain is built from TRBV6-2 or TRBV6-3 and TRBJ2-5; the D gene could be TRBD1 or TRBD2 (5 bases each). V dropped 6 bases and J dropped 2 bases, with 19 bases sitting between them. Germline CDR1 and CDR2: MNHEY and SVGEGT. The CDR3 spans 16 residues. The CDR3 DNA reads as TGTGCCAGCAGAACTCTAGTCCGGGACGGTCAAGAGACCCAGTACTTC. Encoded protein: CASRTLVRDGQETQYF.